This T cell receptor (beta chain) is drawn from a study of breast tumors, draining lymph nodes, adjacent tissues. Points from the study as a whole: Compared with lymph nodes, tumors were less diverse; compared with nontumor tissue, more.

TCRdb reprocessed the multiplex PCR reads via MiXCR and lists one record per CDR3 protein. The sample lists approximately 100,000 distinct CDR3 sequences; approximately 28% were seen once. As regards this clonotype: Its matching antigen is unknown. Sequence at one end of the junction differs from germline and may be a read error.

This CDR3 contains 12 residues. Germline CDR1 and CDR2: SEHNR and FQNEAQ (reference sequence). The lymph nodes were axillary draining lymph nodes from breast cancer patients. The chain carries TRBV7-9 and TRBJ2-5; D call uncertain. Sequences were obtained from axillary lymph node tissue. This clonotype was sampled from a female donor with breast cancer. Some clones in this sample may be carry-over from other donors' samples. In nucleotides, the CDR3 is TGTTCCAGCAGCTTGGGCTCGGAGACCCAGTACTTC. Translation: CSSSLGSETQYF.